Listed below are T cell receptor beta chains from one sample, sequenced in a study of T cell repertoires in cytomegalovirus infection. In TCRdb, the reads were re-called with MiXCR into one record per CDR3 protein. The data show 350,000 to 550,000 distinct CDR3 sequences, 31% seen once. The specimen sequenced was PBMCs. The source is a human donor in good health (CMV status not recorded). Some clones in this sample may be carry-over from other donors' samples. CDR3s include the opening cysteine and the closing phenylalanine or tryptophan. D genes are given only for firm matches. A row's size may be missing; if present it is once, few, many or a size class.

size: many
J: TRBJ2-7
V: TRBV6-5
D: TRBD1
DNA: TGTGCCAGCAGTTACGGGACAGGTCCCTACGAGCAGTACTTC
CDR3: CASSYGTGPYEQYF

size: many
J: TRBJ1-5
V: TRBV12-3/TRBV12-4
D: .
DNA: TGTGCCAGCAGTTTTCTGGGGGGGAGCAATCAGCCCCAGCATTTT
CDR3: CASSFLGGSNQPQHF

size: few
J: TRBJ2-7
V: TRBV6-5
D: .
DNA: TGTGCCAGCAGTTACTCGATATCTAAGAACTCCTACGAGCAGTACTTC
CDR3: CASSYSISKNSYEQYF

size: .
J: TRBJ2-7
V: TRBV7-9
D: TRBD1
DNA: TGTGCCAGCAGCTTAGATGGGACAGGGGCCGAGCAGTACTTC
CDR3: CASSLDGTGAEQYF

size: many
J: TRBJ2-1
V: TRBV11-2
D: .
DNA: TGTGCCAGCAGCTTAACAGCTAGCTCCTACAATGAGCAGTTCTTC
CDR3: CASSLTASSYNEQFF

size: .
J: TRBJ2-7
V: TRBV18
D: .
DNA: TGTGCCAGCTCACCACCGTCGAACTCCTACGAGCAGTACTTC
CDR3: CASSPPSNSYEQYF

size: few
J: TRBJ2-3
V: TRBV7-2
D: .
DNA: TGTGCCAGCACCCCTGATCTAGCAGATACGCAGTATTTT
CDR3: CASTPDLADTQYF

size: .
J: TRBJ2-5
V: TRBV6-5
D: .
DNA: TGTGCCAGCCAGGGGCTGGGGCCTGCTGAAGAGACCCAGTACTTC
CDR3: CASQGLGPAEETQYF

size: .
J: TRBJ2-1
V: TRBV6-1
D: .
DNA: TGTGCCAGCAGAAAAGGACCCTACAATGAGCAGTTCTTC
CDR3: CASRKGPYNEQFF

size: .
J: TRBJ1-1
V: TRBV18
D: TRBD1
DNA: TGTGCCAGCTCACGGGACAGAATGAACACTGAAGCTTTCTTT
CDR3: CASSRDRMNTEAFF

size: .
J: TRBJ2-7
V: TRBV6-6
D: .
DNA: TGTGCCAGCACCGACAGCTACGAGCAGTACTTC
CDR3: CASTDSYEQYF

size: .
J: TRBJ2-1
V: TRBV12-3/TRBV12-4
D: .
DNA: TGTGCCAGCAGTTCCGGTAATGAGCAGTTCTTC
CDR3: CASSSGNEQFF

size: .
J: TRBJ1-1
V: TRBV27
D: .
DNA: TGTGCCAGCAGCTTTTTAGGTCAAGGGGACACTGAAGCTTTCTTT
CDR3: CASSFLGQGDTEAFF

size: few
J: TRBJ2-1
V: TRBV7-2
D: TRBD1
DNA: TGTGCCAGCAGCGGACAGGGGGCAGCGGATGAGCAGTTCTTC
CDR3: CASSGQGAADEQFF

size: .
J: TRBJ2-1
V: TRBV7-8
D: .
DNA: TGTGCCAGCAGTCTCGGGCCTTTCAATGAGACGTTCTTC
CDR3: CASSLGPFNETFF

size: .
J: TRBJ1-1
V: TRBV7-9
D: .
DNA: TGTGCCAGCAGCTTAAATGGCAGGCTGAACACTGAAGCTTTCTTT
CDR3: CASSLNGRLNTEAFF

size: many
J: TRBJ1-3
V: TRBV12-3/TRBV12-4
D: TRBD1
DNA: TGTGCCAGCAGTCCGGGACAGGGAAACACCATATATTTT
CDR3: CASSPGQGNTIYF

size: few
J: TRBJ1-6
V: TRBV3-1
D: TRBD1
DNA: TGTGCCAGCAGCCAAGGGGACAGGGAAAATTCACCCCTCCACTTT
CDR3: CASSQGDRENSPLHF

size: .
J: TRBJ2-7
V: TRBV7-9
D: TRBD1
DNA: TGTGCCAGCAGCGCCCTTGGACAGGAAAGGGGCGAGCAGTACTTC
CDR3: CASSALGQERGEQYF

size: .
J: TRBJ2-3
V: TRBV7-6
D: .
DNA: TGTGCCAGCAGCTTCAAAGCGCGGAGCACATATACGCAGTATTTT
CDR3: CASSFKARSTYTQYF

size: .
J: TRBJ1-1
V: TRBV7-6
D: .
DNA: TGTGCCAGCAGCCCCGGGGCAGGGGTAACTGAAGCTTTCTTT
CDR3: CASSPGAGVTEAFF

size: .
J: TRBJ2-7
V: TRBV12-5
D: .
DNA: TGTGCTAGTGGTTTGGTAAGGTCCCGGGCAGGTATCGAGCAGTACTTC
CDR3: CASGLVRSRAGIEQYF

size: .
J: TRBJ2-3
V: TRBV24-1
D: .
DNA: TGTGCCACCAGTGTGTTAGATACGCAGTATTTT
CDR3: CATSVLDTQYF

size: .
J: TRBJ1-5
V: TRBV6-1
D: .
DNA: TGTGCCAGCAGTCCCGACACGGCTCAGCCCCAGCATTTT
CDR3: CASSPDTAQPQHF

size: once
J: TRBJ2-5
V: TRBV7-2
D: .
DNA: TGTGCCAGCAGCTTAAGGTGGGGGAAGACCCAGTACTTC
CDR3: CASSLRWGKTQYF

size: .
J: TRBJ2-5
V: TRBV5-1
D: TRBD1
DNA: TGCGCCAGCAGCTTGGAGGGACAGAGTCGAGAGACCCAGTACTTC
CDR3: CASSLEGQSRETQYF

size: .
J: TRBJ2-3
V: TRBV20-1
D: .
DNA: TGCAGTGCTAGATCCCCCGTAGGGCCGCCAGCAGATACGCAGTATTTT
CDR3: CSARSPVGPPADTQYF

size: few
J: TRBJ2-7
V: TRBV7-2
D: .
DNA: TGTGCCAGCAGCTTAGCACGGGGCGGGCCCCCGGAGCAGTACTTC
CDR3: CASSLARGGPPEQYF

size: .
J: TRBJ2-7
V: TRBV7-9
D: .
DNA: TGTGCCAGCAGCTCCGGGGGACTTCACGAGGAGCAGTACTTC
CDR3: CASSSGGLHEEQYF

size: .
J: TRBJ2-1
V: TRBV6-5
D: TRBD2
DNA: TGTGCCAGCAGTTACTCGACTAGCGGGGTGACCCACTTC
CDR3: CASSYSTSGVTHF

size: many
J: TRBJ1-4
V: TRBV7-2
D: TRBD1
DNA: TGTGCCTCCAGGGACAGGGCGAAGGGTAATGAAAAACTGTTTTTT
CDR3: CASRDRAKGNEKLFF

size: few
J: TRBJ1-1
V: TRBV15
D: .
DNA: TGTGCCACCAGCAGAGTCAGGGGCACTGAAGCTTTCTTT
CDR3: CATSRVRGTEAFF

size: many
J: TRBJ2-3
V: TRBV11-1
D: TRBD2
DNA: TGTGCCAGCAGCTTACGAGGACTAGCGGGGGGAGTTACGCAGTATTTT
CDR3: CASSLRGLAGGVTQYF

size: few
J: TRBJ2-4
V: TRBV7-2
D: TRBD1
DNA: TGTGCCAGCAGCTTAGGGGGACAGGGGAACTTGGGCATTCAGTACTTC
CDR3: CASSLGGQGNLGIQYF

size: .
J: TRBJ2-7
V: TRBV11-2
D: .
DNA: TGTGCCAGCAGCTTAGGCTATCTTATCGAGCAGTACTTC
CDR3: CASSLGYLIEQYF

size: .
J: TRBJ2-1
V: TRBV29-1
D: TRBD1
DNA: TGCAGCGGGACAGGGAACAATGAGCAGTTCTTC
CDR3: CSGTGNNEQFF

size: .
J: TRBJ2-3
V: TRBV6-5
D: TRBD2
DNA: TGTGCCCGCAGTTACTTAGTAGCGGGGGCCACAGATAAGCAGTATTTT
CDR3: CARSYLVAGATDKQYF

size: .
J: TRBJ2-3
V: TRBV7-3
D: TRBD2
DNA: TGTGCCAGCAGTTTAGCGGGGGGGTTTGATACGCAGTATTTT
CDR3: CASSLAGGFDTQYF

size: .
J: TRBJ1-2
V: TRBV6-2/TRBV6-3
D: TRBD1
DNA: TGTGCCACCCGCGGACAGGGAGTATGGGGCTACACCTTC
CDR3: CATRGQGVWGYTF

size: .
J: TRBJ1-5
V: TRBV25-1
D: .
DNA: TGTGCCAGCAGTGCCGCAGGTCAGCCCCAGCATTTT
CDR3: CASSAAGQPQHF

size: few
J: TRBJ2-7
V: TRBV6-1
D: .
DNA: TGTGCCAGCAGTTTTCCACAGGATAAGCAGTACTTC
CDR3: CASSFPQDKQYF

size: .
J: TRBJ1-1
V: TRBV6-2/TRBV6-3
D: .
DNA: TGTGCCAGCAGTCGCGGGGACTTCGCCCTGAACACTGAAGCTTTCTTT
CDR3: CASSRGDFALNTEAFF

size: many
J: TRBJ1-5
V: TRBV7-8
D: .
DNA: TGTGCCAGCAGCTTAACACGGATAGATCAGCCCCAGCATTTT
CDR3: CASSLTRIDQPQHF

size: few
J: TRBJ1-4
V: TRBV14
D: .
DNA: TGTGCCAGCAGCCAAGAATGGGGGCTGACTGAAAAACTGTTTTTT
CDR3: CASSQEWGLTEKLFF

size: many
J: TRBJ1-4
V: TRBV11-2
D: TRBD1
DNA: TGTGCCAGCAGCCTGAGACAGGGGAGGAATGAAAAACTGTTTTTT
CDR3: CASSLRQGRNEKLFF

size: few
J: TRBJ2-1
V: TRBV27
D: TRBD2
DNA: TGTGCCAGCAGTCCCGTTGGGCGGGGGGGCCAAAATGAGCAGTTCTTC
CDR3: CASSPVGRGGQNEQFF

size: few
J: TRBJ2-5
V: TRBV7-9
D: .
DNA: TGTGCCAGCTCGCCGCATCTGCCGGGCCAGACCCAGTACTTC
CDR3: CASSPHLPGQTQYF

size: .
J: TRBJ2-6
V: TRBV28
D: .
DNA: TGTGCCAGCAGTTTATTGGGGACAAATGGGGCCAACGTCCTGACTTTC
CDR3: CASSLLGTNGANVLTF

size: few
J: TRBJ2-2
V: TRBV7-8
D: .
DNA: TGTGCCAGCAGCTTAGATAGACAGCGGAACACCGGGGAGCTGTTTTTT
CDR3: CASSLDRQRNTGELFF

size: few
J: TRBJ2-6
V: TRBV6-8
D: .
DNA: TGTGCCAGCAGTGACCAGAGGACAAACTCTGGGGCCAACGTCCTGACTTTC
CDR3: CASSDQRTNSGANVLTF

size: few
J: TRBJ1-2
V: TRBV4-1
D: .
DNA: TGCGCCAGCAGCCAAGCCCCGGGAAGGGAGGGCTACACCTTC
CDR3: CASSQAPGREGYTF

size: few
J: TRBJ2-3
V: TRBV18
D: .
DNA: TGTGCCAGCTCTAAACCGGGCCGGCTAGTCCCCACAGATACGCAGTATTTT
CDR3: CASSKPGRLVPTDTQYF

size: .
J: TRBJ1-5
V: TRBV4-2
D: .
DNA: TGTGCCAGCAGCCAGGGGCAGGTCCATCAGCCCCAGCATTTT
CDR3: CASSQGQVHQPQHF

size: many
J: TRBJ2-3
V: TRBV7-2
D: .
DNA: TGTGCCAGCAGCTTAGACCGACAGACCACAGATACGCAGTATTTT
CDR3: CASSLDRQTTDTQYF

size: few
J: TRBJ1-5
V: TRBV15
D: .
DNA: TGTGCCACCAGCGGAAGAGATGGGATAGGGATGGACTCAGCCCAGCATTTT
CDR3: CATSGRDGIGMDSAQHF

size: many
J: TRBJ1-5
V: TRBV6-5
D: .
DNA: TGTGCCAGCAGTTATGGGGGGTTTAGCAATCAGCCCCAGCATTTT
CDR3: CASSYGGFSNQPQHF